At least ten counts were recorded for the clone carrying this TCR beta chain. What it binds is not known. Indicated treatment: skin biopsy from PPD injection site in Mantoux-positive individual. A UMI-containing oligonucleotide was joined by 3' ligation to the TCR cDNA template. Individuals with a positive Mantoux test gave biopsies from PPD-injected skin. Four PCR rounds used nested alpha and beta constant region primers plus the SP2 primer. TCRdb ran MiXCR on the UMI-ligation and nested PCR reads and lists one entry per CDR3 protein. The sample consists of around 33,000 distinct CDR3 sequences, approximately 6.7% of them appearing once. V was clipped by 1 base and J by 3 bases, with 12 bases between them. Germline values: CDR1 SGHVS, CDR2 FQNEAQ. The CDR3 is made up of 15 amino acids. The sample comes from a study of naive and memory T cell subsets. Whole-study results and caveats: This RNA-based method may be sensitive to activation-related transcript changes.

The rearrangement links TRBV7-8 to TRBJ1-1; a possible D gene is TRBD1 (5 bases). The sequencing used skin, collected from a tuberculin skin test site. This TCR was recovered from an adult in good health. The CDR3 bases are TGTGCCAGCAGCTTAGAGGGGTCGGGTCACACTGAAGCTTTCTTT. It translates to CASSLEGSGHTEAFF.